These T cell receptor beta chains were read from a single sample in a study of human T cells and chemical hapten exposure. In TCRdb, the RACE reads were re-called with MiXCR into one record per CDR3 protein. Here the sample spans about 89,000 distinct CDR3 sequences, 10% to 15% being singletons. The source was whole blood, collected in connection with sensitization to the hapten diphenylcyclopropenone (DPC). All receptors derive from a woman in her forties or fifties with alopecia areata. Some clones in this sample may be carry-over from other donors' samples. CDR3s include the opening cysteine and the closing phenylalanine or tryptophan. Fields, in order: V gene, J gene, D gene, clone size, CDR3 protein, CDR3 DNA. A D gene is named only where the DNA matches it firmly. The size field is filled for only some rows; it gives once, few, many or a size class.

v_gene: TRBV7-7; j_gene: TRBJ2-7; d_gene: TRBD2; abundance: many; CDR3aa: CASSLTGGRDEQYF; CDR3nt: TGTGCCAGCAGCTTAACGGGGGGTCGGGACGAGCAGTACTTC
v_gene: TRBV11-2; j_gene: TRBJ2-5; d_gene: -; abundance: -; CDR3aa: CASSLDSRQTQYF; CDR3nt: TGTGCCAGCAGCTTAGATTCTCGACAGACCCAGTACTTC
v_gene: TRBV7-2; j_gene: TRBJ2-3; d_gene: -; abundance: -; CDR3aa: CASSQHLF; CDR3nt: TGTGCCAGCAGCCAGCACCTTTTT
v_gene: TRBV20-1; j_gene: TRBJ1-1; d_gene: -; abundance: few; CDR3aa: CSARGGGDTEAFF; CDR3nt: TGCAGTGCTAGAGGAGGGGGGGACACTGAAGCTTTCTTT
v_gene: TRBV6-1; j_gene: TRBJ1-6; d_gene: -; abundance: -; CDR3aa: CASSEQKQLNSPLHF; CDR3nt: TGTGCCAGCAGTGAACAGAAACAGCTAAATTCACCCCTCCACTTT
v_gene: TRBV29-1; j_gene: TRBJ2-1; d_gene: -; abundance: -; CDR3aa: CSVNGQGGHNEQFF; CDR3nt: TGCAGCGTTAACGGACAAGGGGGGCACAATGAGCAGTTCTTC
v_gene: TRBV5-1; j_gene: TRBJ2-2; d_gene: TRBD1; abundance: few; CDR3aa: CASSLETGGNTGELFF; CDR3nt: TGCGCCAGCAGCTTGGAGACAGGGGGCAACACCGGGGAGCTGTTTTTT
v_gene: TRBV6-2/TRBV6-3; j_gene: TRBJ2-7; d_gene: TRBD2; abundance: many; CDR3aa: CASGLPLAGHYEQYF; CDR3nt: TGTGCCAGCGGACTACCACTAGCGGGGCACTACGAGCAGTACTTC
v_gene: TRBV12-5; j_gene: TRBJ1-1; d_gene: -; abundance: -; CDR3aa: CASASGPEAFF; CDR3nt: TGTGCTAGTGCGTCAGGCCCAGAAGCTTTCTTT
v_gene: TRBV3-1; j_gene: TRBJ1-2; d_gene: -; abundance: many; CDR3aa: CASSQAGQDVDYYGYTF; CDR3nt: TGTGCCAGCAGCCAGGCTGGACAAGACGTGGACTACTATGGCTACACCTTC
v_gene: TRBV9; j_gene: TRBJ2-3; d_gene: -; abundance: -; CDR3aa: CASSADTSAPDTQYF; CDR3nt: TGTGCCAGCAGCGCGGACACCTCCGCCCCAGATACGCAGTATTTT
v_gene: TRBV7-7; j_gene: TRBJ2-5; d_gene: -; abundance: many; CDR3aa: CASSSGSAGTPGETQYF; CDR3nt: TGTGCTAGCAGCTCAGGATCGGCAGGGACCCCGGGAGAGACCCAGTACTTC
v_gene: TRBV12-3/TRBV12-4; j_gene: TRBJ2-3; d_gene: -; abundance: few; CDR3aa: CASSFQGSPLGDTQYF; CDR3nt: TGTGCCAGCAGTTTCCAGGGTAGCCCATTGGGGGATACGCAGTATTTT
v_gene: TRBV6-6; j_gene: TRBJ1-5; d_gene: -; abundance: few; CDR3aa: CASNHAGQPQHF; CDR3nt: TGTGCCAGCAACCACGCGGGGCAGCCCCAGCATTTT
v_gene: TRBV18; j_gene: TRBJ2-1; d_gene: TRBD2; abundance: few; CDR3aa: CASSGGLAGDNEQFF; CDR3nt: TGTGCCAGCTCTGGAGGGCTAGCGGGGGACAATGAGCAGTTCTTC
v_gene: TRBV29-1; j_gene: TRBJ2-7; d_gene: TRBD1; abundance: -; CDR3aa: CSVELGTGTYEQYF; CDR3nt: TGCAGCGTTGAACTCGGGACAGGGACCTACGAGCAGTACTTC
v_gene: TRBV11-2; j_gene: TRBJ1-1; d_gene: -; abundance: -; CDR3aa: CASRSNQGLGTEAFF; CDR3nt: TGTGCCAGCAGGTCCAACCAGGGGTTGGGAACTGAAGCTTTCTTT
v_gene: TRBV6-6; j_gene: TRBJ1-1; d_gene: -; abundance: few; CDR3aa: CASSYRDEAFF; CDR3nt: TGTGCCAGCAGTTATAGGGATGAAGCTTTCTTT
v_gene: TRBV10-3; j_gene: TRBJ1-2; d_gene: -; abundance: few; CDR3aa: CAIRTNGYTF; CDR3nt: TGTGCCATCAGGACCAATGGCTACACCTTC
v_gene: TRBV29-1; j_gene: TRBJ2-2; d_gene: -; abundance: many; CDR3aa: CSVELTGELFF; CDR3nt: TGCAGCGTTGAGCTGACGGGGGAGCTGTTTTTT
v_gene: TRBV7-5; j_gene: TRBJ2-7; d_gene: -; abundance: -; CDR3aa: CISVSEALRPLGPYEQYF; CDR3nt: -
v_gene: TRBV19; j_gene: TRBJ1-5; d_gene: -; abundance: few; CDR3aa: CASSIASAGRQPQHF; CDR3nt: TGTGCCAGTAGTATAGCGAGTGCGGGACGTCAGCCCCAGCATTTT
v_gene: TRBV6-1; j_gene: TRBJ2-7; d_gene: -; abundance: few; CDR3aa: CASSEGTGYKQYF; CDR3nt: TGTGCCAGCAGTGAAGGCACAGGGTACAAGCAGTACTTC
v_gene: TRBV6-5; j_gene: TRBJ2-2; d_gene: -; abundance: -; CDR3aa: CASSYSRVGRGELFF; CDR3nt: TGTGCCAGCAGTTACTCAAGAGTGGGACGAGGGGAGCTGTTTTTT
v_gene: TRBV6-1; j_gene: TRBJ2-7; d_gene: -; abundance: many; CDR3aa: CASRDMTYEQYF; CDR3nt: TGTGCCAGCAGAGACATGACCTACGAGCAGTACTTC
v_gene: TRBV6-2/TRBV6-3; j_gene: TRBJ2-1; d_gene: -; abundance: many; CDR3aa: CASNPGASYNEQFF; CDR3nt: TGTGCCAGCAACCCAGGGGCTTCCTACAATGAGCAGTTCTTC
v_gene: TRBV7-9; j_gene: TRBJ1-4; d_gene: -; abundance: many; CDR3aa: CASSLETLPGEKLFF; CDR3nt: TGTGCCAGCAGCTTAGAGACTCTTCCGGGCGAAAAACTGTTTTTT
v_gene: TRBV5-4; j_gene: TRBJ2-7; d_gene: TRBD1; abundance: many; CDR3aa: CASSYPGQGTYEQYF; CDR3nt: TGTGCCAGCAGCTATCCGGGACAGGGGACGTACGAGCAGTACTTC
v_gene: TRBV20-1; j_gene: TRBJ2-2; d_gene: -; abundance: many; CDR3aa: CSARIWGANTGELFF; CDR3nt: TGCAGTGCACGAATCTGGGGTGCGAACACCGGGGAGCTGTTTTTT
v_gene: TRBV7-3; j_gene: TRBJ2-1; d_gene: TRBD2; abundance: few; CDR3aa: CASSSRLAGGPSSYNGQFF; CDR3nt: TGTGCCAGCAGCTCGAGGCTAGCGGGAGGGCCCAGCTCCTACAATGGGCAGTTCTTC
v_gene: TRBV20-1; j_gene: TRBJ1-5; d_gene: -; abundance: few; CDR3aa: CSASGNWDGQPQHF; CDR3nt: TGCAGTGCTAGCGGTAACTGGGATGGTCAGCCCCAGCATTTT
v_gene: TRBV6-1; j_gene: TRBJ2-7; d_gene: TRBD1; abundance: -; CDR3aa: CASRNRQGYEQYF; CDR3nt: TGTGCCAGCAGAAACAGACAGGGGTACGAGCAGTACTTC
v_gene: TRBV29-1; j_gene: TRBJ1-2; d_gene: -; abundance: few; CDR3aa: CSVGSQSNYGYTF; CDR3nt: TGCAGCGTTGGATCGCAATCAAACTATGGCTACACCTTC
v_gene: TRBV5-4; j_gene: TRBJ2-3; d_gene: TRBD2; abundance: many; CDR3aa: CASSLTGTSDTDTQYF; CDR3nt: TGTGCCAGCAGCCTGACCGGGACTAGCGACACAGATACGCAGTATTTT
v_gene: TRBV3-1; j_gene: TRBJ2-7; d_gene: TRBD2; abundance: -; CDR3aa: CASSQGTSVEQYF; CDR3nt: TGTGCCAGCAGCCAAGGGACTAGCGTCGAGCAGTACTTC
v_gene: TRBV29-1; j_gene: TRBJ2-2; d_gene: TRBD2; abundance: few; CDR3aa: CSGTSGSLSGELFF; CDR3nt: TGCAGCGGCACTAGCGGGTCCCTTTCCGGGGAGCTGTTTTTT
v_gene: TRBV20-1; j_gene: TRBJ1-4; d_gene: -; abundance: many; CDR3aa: CSARDLGGTNEKLFF; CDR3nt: TGCAGTGCTAGAGATTTGGGGGGCACTAATGAAAAACTGTTTTTT
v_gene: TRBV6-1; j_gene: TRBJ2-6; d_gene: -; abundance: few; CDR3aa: CASRAGVSGANVLTF; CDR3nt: TGTGCCAGCAGGGCAGGGGTCTCTGGGGCCAACGTCCTGACTTTC
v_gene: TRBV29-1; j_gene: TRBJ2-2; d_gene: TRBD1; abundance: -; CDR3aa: CSIDNRGSGELFF; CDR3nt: TGCAGCATCGACAACAGGGGTTCTGGGGAGCTGTTTTTT
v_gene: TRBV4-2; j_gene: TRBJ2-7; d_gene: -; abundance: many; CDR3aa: CASSQLLVNAYEQYF; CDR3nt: TGTGCCAGCAGCCAACTACTAGTTAATGCCTACGAGCAGTACTTC
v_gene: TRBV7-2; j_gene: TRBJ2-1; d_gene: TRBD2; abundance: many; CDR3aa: CASSPRTSGYNEQFF; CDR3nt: TGTGCCAGCAGCCCAAGGACTAGCGGCTACAATGAGCAGTTCTTC